The clone carrying this T cell receptor beta chain was detected only once. The entry originates in a study of blood T cell repertoires in COVID-19. For the study at large: Material from acute and convalescent COVID-19 was sourced from the United States, Italy and Spain.

Sequenced by immunoSEQ multiplex PCR; TCRdb stores in-frame clones only, minus some. The sample includes about 83,000 clones, 70% to 90% of them seen just once. The V and J ends lost 5 bases and 4 bases respectively, with 11 bases between them. The CDR3 contains 14 residues. Germline values: CDR1 SGHNT, CDR2 YENEEA. The sequenced sample was peripheral blood. This TCR came from a man at least 80 years old with active or convalescent COVID-19. The gene calls are TRBV11-3 and TRBJ2-2; D is undetermined. DNA of the CDR3: TGTGCCAGCAGCGCAACGAGGAGCACCGGGGAGCTGTTTTTT. This translates into CASSATRSTGELFF.